This TCR beta chain stems from a study of blood T cell repertoires in COVID-19. Cohorts were based on clinical histories the participants reported. The CDR3 is 14 residues long. Trimming removed 3 bases from V and 1 base from J, with 9 bases in between. In germline, CDR1 is MNHEY, CDR2 SVGAGI. Concerning this clone: Other DNA sequences in the sample encode the same CDR3.

Clones were sequenced by immunoSEQ multiplex PCR, and TCRdb holds only the in-frame ones, with some missing. The table records more than 150,000 clones, approximately 90% of them present only once. The sequence was collected from a woman under 40 who had recovered from COVID-19. The V call is TRBV6-5, the J call TRBJ1-2; D gene ambiguous. What was sequenced was PBMCs or T cells enriched from blood (not recorded which). CDR3 residues: CASSYSSGNYGYTF. The CDR3 DNA follows: TGTGCCAGCAGTTATTCCTCGGGTAACTATGGCTACACCTTC.